One sample yielded the 27 T cell receptor beta chains listed below, sequenced in a study of cytomegalovirus exposure and HLA in healthy donors. Amplification used 60 Vbeta primers and 13 Jbeta primers. The protocol was immunoSEQ multiplex PCR, while the TCRdb copy is restricted to in-frame clones and leaves out a portion. The table lists more than 200,000 clones, about 80% of them singletons. What was sequenced was PBMCs. Source of these receptors: a girl between 10 and 17 years old in good health and CMV-seronegative.

V usage is TRBV27 and J usage is TRBJ1-5, with a possible D match to TRBD1 (5 bases). V lost 4 bases and J 5 bases, leaving 15 bases between the germline ends. The germline V gene has CDR1 MNHEY and CDR2 SMNVEV (reference sequence). The CDR3 spans 15 residues. CDR3 sequence reads: CASSSGHGSHQPQHF. The CDR3 DNA is TGTGCCAGCAGTTCCGGACACGGCTCACATCAGCCCCAGCATTTT.

This clone appeared once. The chain uses TRBV7-8 and TRBJ1-1, with D uncertain. Deletions cut 3 bases from V and 11 bases from J, with 19 bases between. Germline values: CDR1 SGHVS, CDR2 FQNEAQ. The CDR3 consists of 14 residues. The CDR3 DNA is TGTGCCAGCAGCTTTTACGGGGATCTGATAGCGGCTTTCTTT. Protein: CASSFYGDLIAAFF.

The sample holds a few counts of this clone. V usage is TRBV7-2 and J usage is TRBJ2-1; tentatively, D is TRBD2 (7 bases). The CDR3 covers 14 residues. The V end lost 8 bases, the J end lost 6 bases, and 17 bases lay between the germline ends. The germline CDR1 and CDR2 sequences are SGHTA and FQGNSA. CDR3 coding DNA: TGTGCCAGCTACGGGGGGCCGGGGTCCAATGAGCAGTTCTTC. This gives the protein CASYGGPGSNEQFF.

This chain uses TRBV13 with TRBJ2-1, with TRBD1 matching over 10 bases. The CDR3 is 20 amino acids. Trimming at V came to 4 bases and at J to 0 bases, leaving 15 bases not matched to a gene. Germline V gene sequence: CDR1 PRHDT, CDR2 FYEKMQ (reference sequence). The DNA for the CDR3 is TGTGCCAGCAGCTCCGGACAGGGGGAAGGGACGGGGGCCTCCTACAATGAGCAGTTCTTC. This sequence encodes CASSSGQGEGTGASYNEQFF.

This clone was detected once. This sequence joins TRBV5-1 and TRBJ2-7; 9 bases match TRBD2. This CDR3 contains 16 residues. V shed 0 bases and J 7 bases; nucleotides not matched to a gene: 11. Germline V gene sequence: CDR1 SGHRS, CDR2 YFSETQ. CDR3 loop: CASSLGDIAGVREQYF. For the CDR3, the DNA is TGCGCCAGCAGCTTGGGGGATATAGCGGGAGTAAGGGAGCAGTACTTC.

This chain joins TRBV30 and TRBJ1-2; D is ambiguous. Per germline, CDR1 GTSNPN and CDR2 SVGIG (reference sequence). V was cut by 2 bases and J by 0 bases, with 10 bases left in between. This CDR3 has 14 residues. DNA of the CDR3: TGTGCCTGGAGTAAACTCCCAACTAACTATGGCTACACCTTC. Its protein is CAWSKLPTNYGYTF.

In its sample, this clone was seen once. CDR3 bases: TGTGCCAGCTCACCGGAACAGGGTCCCTACGAGCAGTACTTC. Protein sequence: CASSPEQGPYEQYF. The rearrangement uses TRBV18 and TRBJ2-7; a possible D gene is TRBD1 (6 bases). The germline V gene has CDR1 KGHSH and CDR2 LQKENI. The CDR3 spans 14 residues. V lost 3 bases and J 2 bases, leaving 11 bases between the germline ends.

A remark on this clone: This sample includes further DNA sequences coding for the same CDR3. The V call is TRBV20-1, the J call TRBJ1-2; a possible D gene is TRBD1 (5 bases). Looked up from germline, CDR1 is DFQATT and CDR2 is SNEGSKA (reference sequence). This CDR3 region has 11 residues. Trimming removed 3 bases at V and 5 bases at J, with 7 bases between. CDR3 DNA: TGCAGTGCTAGGGCAGGGTATGGCTACACCTTC. Translating gives CSARAGYGYTF.

The sample holds a few counts of this clone. The rearrangement links TRBV5-6 to TRBJ2-1, with 8 positions matching TRBD2. This CDR3 spans 14 amino acids. Looked up from germline, CDR1 is SGHDT and CDR2 is YYEEEE. Trimming cost V 7 bases and J 6 bases; bases outside gene matches: 9. The CDR3: CASRLSGTGNEQFF. Here the CDR3 DNA reads TGTGCCAGCCGACTTAGCGGGACGGGCAATGAGCAGTTCTTC. The full variable domain, in which reference TRBV5-6 and TRBJ2-1 provide the parts outside the CDR3, is DAGVTQSPTHLIKTRGQQVTLRCSPKSGHDTVSWYQQALGQGPQFIFQYYEEEERQRGNFPDRFSGHQFPNYSSELNVNALLLGDSALYLCASRLSGTGNEQFFGPGTRLTVL.

The V call is TRBV7-3, the J call TRBJ2-6, with 8 bases identical to TRBD2. The CDR3 loop spans 18 amino acids. Losses at the gene ends were 4 bases for V and 0 bases for J; bases not matched to a gene: 8. The germline V gene has CDR1 SGHTA and CDR2 FQGTGA. CDR3 in amino acids: CASSYQAGVLSGANVLTF. The CDR3 bases are TGTGCCAGCAGCTACCAAGCGGGAGTCCTCTCTGGGGCCAACGTCCTGACTTTC.

This chain joins TRBV7-2 and TRBJ2-1, with 7 bases that match TRBD1. The CDR3 totals 16 residues. The germline CDR1 and CDR2 sequences are SGHTA and FQGNSA. J gave up 0 bases and V 0 bases, and 2 bases lay outside the gene matches. This CDR3 reads CASSLAAGGSYNEQFF. In DNA form, the CDR3 reads TGTGCCAGCAGCTTAGCTGCAGGGGGCTCCTACAATGAGCAGTTCTTC.

The chain joins TRBV4-2 to TRBJ2-3; TRBD2 agrees at 15 bases. This CDR3 has 17 residues. V shed 1 base, J shed 5 bases, and the junction held 4 bases outside the gene matches. From germline, CDR1 is LGHNA and CDR2 YNFKEQ. In DNA form, the CDR3 reads TGTGCCAGCAGCCAAGGGACTAGCGGGGGGGCCGGAGATACGCAGTATTTT. Protein sequence: CASSQGTSGGAGDTQYF.

The gene calls are TRBV10-1 and TRBJ1-3; D remains unclear. Deletions cut 8 bases from V and 2 bases from J, with 10 bases between. CDR3 length: 13 residues. Germline CDR1 WNHNN, CDR2 SYGVQD (reference sequence). The CDR3 bases are TGCGCCAGCTGGAGAGGTCCTGGAAACACCATATATTTT. Its protein is CASWRGPGNTIYF.

The chain recombines TRBV5-5 with TRBJ2-5; 9 bases map to TRBD1. The CDR3 runs to 13 residues. The germline gives CDR1 SGHKS, CDR2 YYEKEE (reference sequence). J was trimmed by 2 bases and V by 4 bases; bases with no gene match: 0. CDR3 in amino acids: CASSGTGQETQYF. For the CDR3, the DNA is TGTGCCAGCAGCGGGACAGGGCAAGAGACCCAGTACTTC.

The chain combines TRBV28 with TRBJ1-1, with TRBD1 matching over 7 bases. The CDR3 consists of 14 residues. Germline V gives CDR1 MDHEN, CDR2 SYDVKM. V was pared by 6 bases and J by 5 bases, with 9 bases of the junction left unmatched. DNA of the CDR3: TGTGCCAGCAGGCGACAGGGTGGTAGGACTGAAGCTTTCTTT. It yields the protein CASRRQGGRTEAFF.

The rearrangement links TRBV19 to TRBJ2-5, with a weak D call TRBD2 (5 bases). V was trimmed by 6 bases and J by 4 bases, leaving 18 bases between them. The CDR3 spans 15 residues. CDR1 is LNHDA, CDR2 SQIVND, per germline (reference sequence). DNA of the CDR3: TGTGCCAGTAGCCAGATCGGGGAACGGGCAGAGACCCAGTACTTC. This gives the protein CASSQIGERAETQYF. Variable domain in full (rest from reference TRBV19 and TRBJ2-5): DGGITQSPKYLFRKEGQNVTLSCEQNLNHDAMYWYRQDPGQGLRLIYYSQIVNDFQKGDIAEGYSVSREKKESFPLTVTSAQKNPTAFYLCASSQIGERAETQYFGPGTRLLVL.

V usage is TRBV6-1 and J usage is TRBJ2-3; 8 bases line up with TRBD1. The CDR3 has 15 residues. The germline gives CDR1 MNHNS, CDR2 SASEGT. V dropped 2 bases and J dropped 4; count of bases not matched to a gene: 5. The CDR3 region is CASSEPGQGSDTQYF. The CDR3 DNA follows: TGTGCCAGCAGTGAACCAGGACAGGGATCAGATACGCAGTATTTT.

The chain has TRBV5-4 and TRBJ2-7; 12 bases match TRBD1. Germline assignment: CDR1 SGHNT and CDR2 YYREEE (reference sequence). CDR3 length: 15 amino acids. The V segment lost 4 bases and the J segment 7 bases; nucleotides outside the gene matches: 9. The CDR3 coding sequence is TGTGCCAGCAGCGCCTGGGACAGGGGGCGGTGGGAGCAGTACTTC. Translating gives CASSAWDRGRWEQYF.

This chain connects TRBV7-2 to TRBJ2-7; D might be TRBD2 (6 bases). Trimming cost V 1 base and J 0 bases, with 13 bases left between them. This CDR3 is built from 16 residues. Germline lookup yields CDR1 SGHTA and CDR2 FQGNSA. The CDR3: CASSLVGGFSSYEQYF. The CDR3 DNA reads TGTGCCAGCAGCTTAGTCGGAGGGTTCAGCTCCTACGAGCAGTACTTC. The whole variable domain, remainder taken from reference TRBV7-2 and TRBJ2-7, is GAGVSQSPSNKVTEKGKDVELRCDPISGHTALYWYRQSLGQGLEFLIYFQGNSAPDKSGLPSDRFSAERTGGSVSTLTIQRTQQEDSAVYLCASSLVGGFSSYEQYFGPGTRLTVT.

This clone was picked up one time. The chain joins TRBV4-1 to TRBJ2-1; D may be TRBD2 (5 bases). Per the germline V gene, CDR1 is MGHRA and CDR2 is YSYEKL. V gave up 4 bases and J gave up 5 bases, with 15 bases separating them. CDR3 size: 15 residues. The DNA of the CDR3 is TGCGCCAGCAGCCGGTTTTCTAGGGAGCACAATGAGCAGTTCTTC. Translating it yields CASSRFSREHNEQFF.

The chain has TRBV29-1 and TRBJ2-7, with 10 bases fitting TRBD2. The V gene's germline CDR1 is SQVTM and CDR2 ANQGSEA. The CDR3 contains 14 residues. Losses at the gene ends were 6 bases for V and 3 bases for J; bases not matched to a gene: 8. In nucleotides, the CDR3 is TGCAGCGTCCTAATTAGCGGGAGGCTCTACGAGCAGTACTTC. This gives the protein CSVLISGRLYEQYF.

The CDR3: CASSYAGEGETQYF. In DNA, the CDR3 is TGTGCCAGCAGTTACGCCGGGGAAGGGGAGACCCAGTACTTC. The V and J genes are TRBV6-5 and TRBJ2-5, with TRBD2 as a possible D gene (5 bases). CDR3 length: 14 amino acids. The germline V gene encodes CDR1 MNHEY and CDR2 SVGAGI. Trimming left V 2 bases short and J 5 bases short, with 12 bases between.

The rearrangement uses TRBV18 and TRBJ1-5, with a possible D match to TRBD1 (6 bases). The CDR3 contains 14 residues. The V end was cut by 3 bases, the J end by 4 bases, with 10 bases between. From germline, CDR1 is KGHSH and CDR2 LQKENI. CDR3: CASSPDSQNQPQHF. The CDR3, as DNA: TGTGCCAGCTCACCGGACAGTCAAAATCAGCCCCAGCATTTT.

This clone was counted only a few times. The rearrangement joins TRBV28 to TRBJ1-3; D remains unclear. Germline V CDR1 and CDR2: MDHEN, SYDVKM. This CDR3 comprises 12 residues. Trimming stripped 2 bases from V and 9 bases from J, with 8 bases between. For the CDR3, the DNA is TGTGCCAGCAGTTTAATTTCGGGCACCATATATTTT. This codes for CASSLISGTIYF.

This clone occurred a few times. The chain recombines TRBV5-6 with TRBJ1-2, with TRBD1 as a possible D gene (5 bases). The V end was cut by 4 bases, the J end by 5 bases, with 12 bases between. The CDR3 has 13 amino acids. Germline assignment: CDR1 SGHDT and CDR2 YYEEEE. In DNA, the CDR3 is TGTGCCAGCAGCCGACCCAGGGTTTATGGCTACACCTTC. Its translation: CASSRPRVYGYTF.

This chain uses TRBV7-8 with TRBJ2-2; TRBD2 aligns across 10 bases. The CDR3 has 15 amino acids. CDR1 is SGHVS, CDR2 FQNEAQ, per germline. The V and J ends lost 7 bases and 3 bases, in that order; junction bases with no gene match: 5. CDR3 sequence (DNA): TGTGCCAGCAACAGCGGGGGGGCCCACACCGGGGAGCTGTTTTTT. Translating gives CASNSGGAHTGELFF.

The count of this clone is one. The V and J genes are TRBV15 and TRBJ2-2; TRBD2 is a possible D gene (5 bases). V was clipped by 1 base and J by 7 bases, with 19 bases between them. There are 17 residues in the CDR3. Germline loops: CDR1 LNHNV, CDR2 YYDKDF (reference sequence). CDR3 sequence reads: CATSRVGSSQFIGELFF. CDR3 in DNA: TGTGCCACCAGCAGAGTTGGGAGTAGTCAGTTTATCGGGGAGCTGTTTTTT.